This entry describes one TCR beta chain. Its target antigen remains unknown. The record has no base qualities; no much larger clone is one base away. This sample stems from a study of TIL therapy for anti-PD-1-resistant metastatic lung cancer (dated by TCRdb to the early 2020s). Background on the whole study: Tumors were collected before any PD-1/PD-L1 blockade, after which patients were given nivolumab, and patients who progressed were given lymphodepletion, an infusion of expanded TIL and IL-2. A median non-synonymous tumor mutation burden of approximately 1.4 mutations per megabase was determined across the cohort by whole-exome sequencing. Most of the cohort had lung adenocarcinoma, a handful of tumors were EGFR-mutant and two were ALK-rearranged, and half of the patients were current or former smokers. Tumor and peripheral blood T cell receptor beta sequencing was used to track clonotypes across tumor, expanded TIL product and serial blood samples. A median age of roughly 54 years (range roughly 38-85) and a median tumor PD-L1 proportion score of 4.5% to 6.5% were recorded among enrolled patients.

The paper as a whole reports these results and caveats: The study protocol defined all tumor marker inferences as exploratory. The cohort was highly selected, with more treatment-naive, never-smoker and oncogene-addicted patients than typical, limiting generalizability. The baseline peripheral repertoire was partially replaced by infused TIL clonotypes, which then decayed over months, and no apparent association between persistence and response was found.

The sample's time point, from its label and the paper: pre-treatment sample, taken before nivolumab and TIL therapy. Adults with stage 4 NSCLC were enrolled from late 2017 to early 2020 in a dual-center phase I trial. Samples were obtained from a single-arm, open-label phase I trial in which tumor-infiltrating lymphocyte therapy with nivolumab was evaluated in advanced non-small cell lung cancer. Blood mononuclear cells were isolated from EDTA tubes by Ficoll gradient and were snap-frozen as pellets, and DNA was extracted with a Qiagen mini-prep kit. Trimming removed 4 bases from V and 5 bases from J, leaving 12 bases between the germline ends. Looking up the germline V gene yields CDR1 SGDLS and CDR2 YYNGEE. The CDR3, cysteine through phenylalanine, is 13 amino acids long. Only CDR3 DNA is held: 39 bases, read in frame from base 1. Using bias-controlled multiplex PCR with the immunoSEQ v3 hsTCRB kit, the TCR beta CDR3 regions were amplified from genomic DNA. TCR libraries were sequenced on an Illumina NextSeq 500 to 2 million to 2.5 million read pairs for survey level or about 5-6 million for deep level. The study's own analysis went as follows. V, D and J genes were assigned, non-productive sequences were removed, and clonality was reported by immunoSEQ Analyzer software. Repertoires were compared using productive Simpson clonality and Morisita overlap index of productive TRB rearrangements between infused TIL and blood. For each clone in blood, the absolute clonotype count was estimated by multiplying the lymphocyte count by the CD3+ fraction and by the clone's productive frequency. TCRdb's version of the immuneACCESS table is confined to in-frame rearrangements and falls short of the full clone set. An unresolved V gene accounts for under half of the shortfall where checked; the remainder is of unknown origin. That table furnishes V, J and clone size, whereas the DNA furnished D and trimming. The sample table holds about 36,000 clones, of which around 67% were seen once. The ten largest clones capture 4.5% to 6% of the sample.

The source of this sequence is a person aged 25-80 years with non-small cell lung cancer. Sequencing used blood, obtained at baseline. The chain couples TRBV9 to TRBJ2-5, with no reliable assignment of the D segment. Read as DNA, the sequence is TGTGCCAGCAGCCCCCCCCGAGAGGAGACCCAGTACTTC. This translates into CASSPPREETQYF.